The clone carrying this TCR beta chain was seen only once. Antigen unknown. The data belong to a study of cytomegalovirus exposure and HLA in healthy donors. At the level of the study: Some 85 million unique TCRs, all from HLA-typed donors, were included in an early release of the data. Whole-study findings and limits: A few of the chains that were CMV-associated were confirmed in vitro to be specific for CMV antigens. For TCR beta chains, V- and J-gene trimming was later linked to a missense DCLRE1C variant. Other equally common chains were less clonally expanded than HLA-associated TCR beta chains, a later analysis showed.

The PCR had 60 Vbeta and 13 Jbeta primers. Using immunoSEQ multiplex PCR, the repertoire was profiled, and TCRdb retains in-frame clones only, with some absent. The table lists some 140,000 clones, about 68% of them singletons. This CDR3 is 16 amino acids long. Germline assignment: CDR1 SGHRS and CDR2 YFSETQ. The ends were cut back, 4 bases at V and 1 base at J, with 17 bases in the middle. The material sequenced was PBMCs. This receptor was identified in a man aged 30 to 39 in good health and CMV-seronegative. The rearrangement joins TRBV5-1 to TRBJ2-5, with D maybe TRBD2 (6 bases). CDR3 amino acids: CASSQTGTPTQETQYF. DNA of the CDR3: TGCGCCAGCAGCCAAACCGGGACTCCCACCCAAGAGACCCAGTACTTC.